The 20 T cell receptor beta chains below were found in one sample sequenced in a study of radiotherapy plus CTLA-4 blockade in lung cancer. The assay was immunoSEQ multiplex PCR, and TCRdb's table has in-frame clones only and misses some. The sample has around 53,000 clones, approximately 86% seen once; the top ten hold over 15%. The source material was peripheral blood, sampled from a patient treated with radiotherapy plus ipilimumab. Receptor source: a human donor with non-small cell lung cancer that progressed on radiotherapy plus ipilimumab. Some clones in this sample may be carry-over from other donors' samples.

As DNA, the CDR3 is TGTGCCATCAGCCCTGTAGGGGCTTATGAAAAACTGTTTTTT. It is translated as CAISPVGAYEKLFF. J is TRBJ1-4 and V is TRBV10-3; tentative D call: TRBD1 (5 bases). The CDR3 length is 14 residues. Germline V gene data show CDR1 as ENHRY and CDR2 as SYGVKD. Trimming removed 6 bases at V and 6 bases at J, with 14 bases between.

V and J are TRBV5-1 and TRBJ2-1, with 14 nucleotides matching TRBD2. V shed 3 bases, J shed 8 bases, and the junction held 7 bases outside the gene matches. The CDR3 is 16 residues long. CDR1 SGHRS and CDR2 YFSETQ come from the germline V gene. Here the CDR3 reads CASSWAGTSGSDEQFF. The CDR3 region has the DNA TGCGCCAGCAGCTGGGCCGGGACTAGCGGGAGCGATGAGCAGTTCTTC.

The chain couples TRBV2 to TRBJ2-4; 7 positions match TRBD1. Germline V lookup: CDR1 SNHLY, CDR2 FYNNEI. The CDR3 has 13 residues. Trimming removed 6 bases from V and 9 bases from J; junction bases left unmatched: 8. CDR3 in DNA: TGTGCCAGCAGAGGGACAGCCACGGGCATTCAGTACTTC. Translation gives CASRGTATGIQYF.

This chain joins TRBV5-5 and TRBJ2-5; D is unresolved. V lost 4 bases to trimming and J lost 2 bases, with 6 bases between them. This CDR3 contains 12 residues. Germline V gene data show CDR1 as SGHKS and CDR2 as YYEKEE (reference sequence). In DNA form, the CDR3 reads TGTGCCAGCAGCCCCCTTCAAGAGACCCAGTACTTC. Translated, it gives CASSPLQETQYF.

This clone showed up just a few times. The J gene is TRBJ1-5, the V gene TRBV29-1; 8 nucleotides line up with TRBD1. In germline, CDR1 is SQVTM, CDR2 ANQGSEA. V shed 6 bases and J 7 bases; nucleotides not matched to a gene: 14. The CDR3 has 15 residues. The CDR3 is CSVILLGQGGQPQHF. The CDR3 DNA reads TGCAGCGTAATACTACTCGGACAGGGAGGGCAGCCCCAGCATTTT.

The chain combines TRBV29-1 with TRBJ2-2; 10 nucleotides align to TRBD2. The V and J ends lost 4 bases and 3 bases, in that order; junction bases with no gene match: 8. CDR1 and CDR2 (germline): SQVTM, ANQGSEA. This CDR3 contains 16 residues. CDR3 region: CSVGLVAGGDTGELFF. CDR3 DNA: TGCAGCGTTGGCCTAGTAGCGGGAGGAGACACCGGGGAGCTGTTTTTT.

The CDR3 DNA reads as TGTGCCAGCAGTGAATCGGGACAGGGACGAGCTGAAGCTTTCTTT. Translation gives CASSESGQGRAEAFF. This sequence joins TRBV2 and TRBJ1-1; 9 positions match TRBD1. J was trimmed by 6 bases and V by 2 bases; bases with no gene match: 7. Germline CDR1 is SNHLY and CDR2 is FYNNEI. The length of the CDR3 is 15 residues.

The rearrangement links TRBV25-1 to TRBJ2-3, with D uncertain. Germline CDR1 MGHDK, CDR2 SYGVNS. The V gene lost 4 bases and the J gene lost 0 bases, with 8 bases spanning the gap. The CDR3 contains 14 residues. The CDR3 DNA reads TGTGCCAGCAGTGCCTCCCTTAGCACAGATACGCAGTATTTT. It encodes CASSASLSTDTQYF.

V usage is TRBV7-9 and J usage is TRBJ2-7; 11 nucleotides line up with TRBD2. CDR1 and CDR2 (germline): SEHNR, FQNEAQ (reference sequence). With V trimmed by 5 bases and J by 3 bases, 18 bases remained unmatched. The CDR3 contains 19 residues. CDR3 DNA sequence: TGTGCCAGCAGCCGAAACTTACCCGGGACTAGCGGCTGGAACTACGAGCAGTACTTC. This codes for CASSRNLPGTSGWNYEQYF.

This clone was found a few times. The genes are TRBV9 and TRBJ2-3, with D uncertain. CDR3 length: 15 amino acids. Trimming cost V 3 bases and J 0 bases, with 11 bases left between them. CDR1 SGDLS and CDR2 YYNGEE come from the germline V gene. CDR3 sequence reads: CASSAGLGSTDTQYF. CDR3 sequence (DNA): TGTGCCAGCAGCGCTGGGCTGGGTAGCACAGATACGCAGTATTTT.

V usage is TRBV18 and J usage is TRBJ1-4; 7 bases fit TRBD1. V was pared by 6 bases and J by 7 bases, with 11 bases of the junction left unmatched. Germline CDR1 is KGHSH and CDR2 is LQKENI. There are 15 residues in the CDR3. CDR3 loop: CASSPTRQGTEKLFF. CDR3 coding DNA: TGTGCCAGCTCCCCCACCCGACAGGGAACTGAAAAACTGTTTTTT.

The chain uses TRBV30 and TRBJ1-6; no clear D. The CDR3 is 13 amino acids. Trimming left V 2 bases short and J 10 bases short, with 12 bases between. CDR1 GTSNPN and CDR2 SVGIG come from the germline V gene (reference sequence). The CDR3 DNA follows: TGTGCCTGGAGTCCACAGACCGAATCACCCCTCCACTTT. Translation: CAWSPQTESPLHF.

The sample holds a few counts of this clone. The chain links TRBV6-6 to TRBJ2-1; TRBD2 matches 7 bases. Germline V gives CDR1 MNHNY, CDR2 SVGAGI (reference sequence). With V trimmed by 5 bases and J by 2 bases, 6 bases remained unmatched. The CDR3 is made up of 15 amino acids. The CDR3 reads CASSSGTQTYNEQFF. The CDR3 region has the DNA TGTGCCAGCAGTAGCGGGACCCAAACCTACAATGAGCAGTTCTTC.

J is TRBJ2-1 and V is TRBV2; 13 bases are shared with TRBD2. Per germline, CDR1 SNHLY and CDR2 FYNNEI. The CDR3 extends over 16 amino acids. V trimming: 7 bases; J trimming: 6 bases; junction bases outside the gene matches: 9. DNA for the CDR3: TGTGCCAGCAAGGGACTAGCGGGAATGTTCCGCAATGAGCAGTTCTTC. Translating it yields CASKGLAGMFRNEQFF.

The gene calls are TRBV11-2 and TRBJ1-2; the D is unclear. The CDR3 spans 15 residues. Trimming took 5 bases from V and 3 from J, leaving 16 bases between them. The germline V gene has CDR1 SGHAT and CDR2 FQNNGV. The CDR3 region has the DNA TGTGCCAGCAGCCCAACTACTCCGTGGGACTATGGCTACACCTTC. It encodes CASSPTTPWDYGYTF.

The chain couples TRBV4-2 to TRBJ2-3; no clear D gene. Trimming removed 0 bases from V and 2 bases from J, with 6 bases in between. The germline CDR1 and CDR2 sequences are LGHNA and YNFKEQ. The CDR3 runs 14 residues. CDR3 residues: CASSQDSYTDTQYF. The CDR3 nucleotides are TGTGCCAGCAGCCAAGATTCCTACACAGATACGCAGTATTTT.

This chain links TRBV4-2 with TRBJ2-7; a weak D match, TRBD2 (6 bases). V dropped 1 base and J dropped 0 bases, with 10 bases sitting between them. CDR1 and CDR2 from the germline V gene are LGHNA and YNFKEQ. There are 15 residues in the CDR3. CDR3 DNA sequence: TGTGCCAGCAGCCAAGCCGCCGGGAGCTCCTACGAGCAGTACTTC. Amino acids: CASSQAAGSSYEQYF.

The genes are TRBV5-1 and TRBJ2-5, with D unresolved. Trimming left V 4 bases short and J 2 bases short, with 3 bases between. CDR1 and CDR2 from the germline V gene are SGHRS and YFSETQ. There are 11 residues in the CDR3. The CDR3 nucleotides are TGCGCCAGCAGCCAACAAGAGACCCAGTACTTC. Translation gives CASSQQETQYF.

This chain links TRBV5-8 with TRBJ1-1, with TRBD1 identical over 10 bases. This CDR3 region has 15 residues. Germline V gene lookup returns CDR1 SGHTS and CDR2 YDEGEE. Germline trimming cut 1 base from V and 4 bases from J; bases unmatched to any gene: 4. The CDR3 DNA sequence: TGTGCCAGCAGCTTGATGACAGGGGGCGTCACTGAAGCTTTCTTT. Translated: CASSLMTGGVTEAFF.

The V gene is TRBV7-9, the J gene TRBJ2-1, with TRBD2 matching 7 bases. The V gene end was trimmed by 0 bases and the J gene end by 3 bases; junction bases not matched to a gene: 2. Germline V gene data show CDR1 as SEHNR and CDR2 as FQNEAQ (reference sequence). This CDR3 spans 15 amino acids. This chain's CDR3 is CASSLAGGFYNEQFF. The CDR3 DNA follows: TGTGCCAGCAGCTTAGCGGGGGGGTTCTACAATGAGCAGTTCTTC.